Each of the 30 T cell receptor beta chains below was sequenced from the same sample in a study of CXCR3-negative and CXCR3-positive naive CD8 T cells. Broader study findings: Naive cells positive for CXCR3 carried more hydrophobic TRB CDR3s than CXCR3-negative ones.

The TRB libraries of cDNA were built by UMI-labeled 5' RACE. Reprocessing the 5' RACE reads, TCRdb reports a single entry for every CDR3 protein and omits DNA. This table holds over 70,000 distinct CDR3 sequences. No cognate antigen is known for these TCRs. Sequencing was done on a sample of naive CXCR3+ CD8+ T cells from blood. The subset: CD45RO-CCR7+CD27+CD95- naive CD8+ T cells expressing CXCR3 (TNR3+). These TCRs come from a human donor in good health. Some clones in this sample may be carry-over from other donors' samples.

V and J are TRBV15 and TRBJ2-5; TCRdb lists TRBD2, though no DNA is available to test this call. CDR1 is LNHNV and CDR2 is YYDKDF in the germline V gene (reference sequence). CDR3 size: 12 residues. CDR3 protein: CATSGPQETQYF.

The V and J genes are TRBV29-1 and TRBJ2-1; the TCRdb D gene call, TRBD1, has no DNA to confirm it. The CDR3 is 13 amino acids. The germline gives CDR1 SQVTM, CDR2 ANQGSEA. The CDR3 spells CSAFGTGGNEQFF.

The chain combines TRBV5-4 with TRBJ2-7; TCRdb designates TRBD2, a call that cannot be tested without DNA. The germline V gene has CDR1 SGHNT and CDR2 YYREEE (reference sequence). The CDR3 extends over 13 amino acids. The CDR3 protein is CASSRGLTYEQYF.

The chain links TRBV6-2 or TRBV6-3 to TRBJ2-7; checking the TCRdb D call of TRBD2 is not possible without DNA. Germline V gene sequence: CDR1 MNHEY, CDR2 SVGEGT. The CDR3 consists of 17 residues. This chain's CDR3 is CASQLLEGVQGDYEQYF.

The J gene is TRBJ1-1, the V gene TRBV7-9; TCRdb gives TRBD1 as the D gene, but with no DNA this cannot be confirmed. Germline CDR1 reads SEHNR; CDR2 reads FQNEAQ (reference sequence). The CDR3 is made up of 14 amino acids. The CDR3 loop is CASSAGDKNTEAFF.

This chain joins TRBV4-2 and TRBJ1-5. In germline, CDR1 is LGHNA, CDR2 YNFKEQ. The CDR3 consists of 12 residues. The chain's CDR3 is CASSRGKEPQHF.

The chain employs TRBV28 and TRBJ2-4. Germline-derived CDR1 and CDR2 are MDHEN and SYDVKM. This CDR3 is 12 amino acids long. This CDR3 is CASSDLENIQYF. Filled out from reference TRBV28 and TRBJ2-4, the complete variable domain reads DVKVTQSSRYLVKRTGEKVFLECVQDMDHENMFWYRQDPGLGLRLIYFSYDVKMKEKGDIPEGYSVSREKKERFSLILESASTNQTSMYLCASSDLENIQYFGAGTRLSVL.

CDR3 protein: CASSSHREDSYNEQFF. The chain joins TRBV12-3 or TRBV12-4 to TRBJ2-1; TCRdb reports TRBD1, a call that lacks DNA to check it against. CDR3 length equals 16 residues.

V and J are TRBV28 and TRBJ2-7; TCRdb's assignment of TRBD1 cannot be checked, as there is no DNA. The CDR3 spans 15 residues. Germline-derived CDR1 and CDR2 are MDHEN and SYDVKM. The CDR3 reads CASSIPRQGFYEQYF.

The chain carries TRBV5-4 and TRBJ2-3; without DNA, the TCRdb call of TRBD2 cannot be checked. CDR3 length equals 16 residues. From germline, CDR1 is SGHNT and CDR2 YYREEE (reference sequence). CDR3 amino acids: CASSGIGLAGSDTQYF.

V and J are TRBV24-1 and TRBJ2-1. This CDR3 has 17 amino acids. The germline V gene has CDR1 KGHDR and CDR2 SFDVKD. The CDR3 protein is CATSDLVTGGSYNEQFF.

The rearrangement joins TRBV28 to TRBJ1-2; the D call of TRBD1 rests on TCRdb alone, since no DNA is present to check it. Germline assignment: CDR1 MDHEN and CDR2 SYDVKM. The CDR3 runs to 13 residues. The CDR3 region is CASSLQGNYGYTF.

The V and J genes are TRBV20-1 and TRBJ1-2. The V gene's germline CDR1 is DFQATT and CDR2 SNEGSKA (reference sequence). This CDR3 has 17 amino acids. The chain's CDR3 is CSAGLRVGWGGNYGYTF.

J is TRBJ2-5 and V is TRBV19; TCRdb selects TRBD1, and the lack of DNA leaves this call unchecked. Germline CDR1 reads LNHDA; CDR2 reads SQIVND (reference sequence). The CDR3 is 13 residues long. The CDR3 spells CASSPPTTETQYF. The entire variable domain, with the rest obtained from reference TRBV19 and TRBJ2-5, is as follows: DGGITQSPKYLFRKEGQNVTLSCEQNLNHDAMYWYRQDPGQGLRLIYYSQIVNDFQKGDIAEGYSVSREKKESFPLTVTSAQKNPTAFYLCASSPPTTETQYFGPGTRLLVL.

The chain has TRBV19 and TRBJ2-1. This CDR3 region has 14 residues. Looked up from germline, CDR1 is LNHDA and CDR2 is SQIVND (reference sequence). This chain's CDR3 is CASSIVDTDNEQFF.

J is TRBJ2-7 and V is TRBV6-5; the TCRdb D gene call, TRBD2, has no DNA to confirm it. The CDR3 contains 13 residues. Per germline, CDR1 MNHEY and CDR2 SVGAGI. The CDR3 loop is CASSWTSDYEQYF.

This sequence joins TRBV29-1 and TRBJ2-3. Looked up from germline, CDR1 is SQVTM and CDR2 is ANQGSEA. CDR3 length equals 14 residues. CDR3 region: CSVDVSVAPDTQYF.

The gene calls are TRBV13 and TRBJ2-1. Germline V gene lookup returns CDR1 PRHDT and CDR2 FYEKMQ (reference sequence). The CDR3 length is 15 residues. CDR3 amino acids: CASSLGLADNNEQFF.

This chain links TRBV6-1 with TRBJ2-7. Per germline, CDR1 MNHNS and CDR2 SASEGT. CDR3 size: 13 residues. The CDR3 is CASSEGDAWEQYF.

The chain uses TRBV6-6 and TRBJ1-2. Germline V gene sequence: CDR1 MNHNY, CDR2 SVGAGI (reference sequence). The CDR3 length is 13 residues. The CDR3: CASKGSLIDGYTF.

The chain couples TRBV4-1 to TRBJ1-6. CDR3 size: 15 residues. Germline V gene lookup returns CDR1 MGHRA and CDR2 YSYEKL. The CDR3 sequence: CASSQDMAYNSPLHF.

This sequence joins TRBV2 and TRBJ2-1. The CDR3 runs 14 residues. In germline, CDR1 is SNHLY, CDR2 FYNNEI. The CDR3 reads CASSEARYYNEQFF.

The gene calls are TRBV24-1 and TRBJ2-2; TCRdb's D gene call, TRBD1, goes unchecked for lack of DNA. The CDR3 length is 16 residues. Germline assignment: CDR1 KGHDR and CDR2 SFDVKD. CDR3 sequence reads: CATSDPTDRPTGELFF.

J is TRBJ2-2 and V is TRBV29-1. Per germline, CDR1 SQVTM and CDR2 ANQGSEA. The CDR3 has 16 residues. This CDR3 is CSAVSGFDVFTGELFF.

The rearrangement links TRBV27 to TRBJ2-2; TCRdb reports TRBD1, a call that lacks DNA to check it against. Germline lookup yields CDR1 MNHEY and CDR2 SMNVEV (reference sequence). CDR3 length: 14 residues. This chain's CDR3 is CASSSLRGTGELFF.

The CDR3 sequence is CASSLASLNTGELFF. The chain couples TRBV28 to TRBJ2-2; TCRdb designates TRBD2, a call that cannot be tested without DNA. Per the germline V gene, CDR1 is MDHEN and CDR2 is SYDVKM. The CDR3 is 15 residues long.

The chain has TRBV5-1 and TRBJ2-2; TCRdb's D call, TRBD1, is unchecked because there is no DNA. This CDR3 is 17 amino acids long. The V gene's germline CDR1 is SGHRS and CDR2 YFSETQ. The CDR3 region is CASSLRGQGKLAGELFF.

The V and J genes are TRBV27 and TRBJ1-1; TCRdb's D call of TRBD1 is untestable without DNA. The CDR3 extends over 15 amino acids. Germline CDR1 and CDR2: MNHEY and SMNVEV (reference sequence). The CDR3 loop is CASSKTGSANTEAFF.

The rearrangement joins TRBV12-3 or TRBV12-4 to TRBJ2-1; TCRdb returns TRBD1, unconfirmable since there is no DNA. The CDR3 runs to 16 residues. The CDR3 loop reads CASSSDRVRSYNEQFF.

The rearrangement links TRBV20-1 to TRBJ2-1; TCRdb's D call of TRBD1 is untestable without DNA. The CDR3 is 14 residues long. Germline CDR1 DFQATT, CDR2 SNEGSKA (reference sequence). CDR3 region: CSASKGDGYNEQFF.